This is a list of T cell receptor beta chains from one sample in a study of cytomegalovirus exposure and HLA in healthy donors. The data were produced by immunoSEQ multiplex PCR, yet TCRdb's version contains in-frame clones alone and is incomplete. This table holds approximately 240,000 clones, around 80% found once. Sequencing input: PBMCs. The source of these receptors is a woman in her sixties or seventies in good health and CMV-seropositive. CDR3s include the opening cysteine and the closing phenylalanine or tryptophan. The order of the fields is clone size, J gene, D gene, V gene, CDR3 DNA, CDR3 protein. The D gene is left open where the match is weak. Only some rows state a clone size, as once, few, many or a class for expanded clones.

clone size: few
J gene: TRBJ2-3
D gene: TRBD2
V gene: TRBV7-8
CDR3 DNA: TGTGCCAGCAGCTTACGTCTAGCGGGAGAAGATACGCAGTATTTT
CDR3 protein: CASSLRLAGEDTQYF

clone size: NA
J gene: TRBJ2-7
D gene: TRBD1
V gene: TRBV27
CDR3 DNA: TGTGCCAGCAGTCCCCTGGGACAGGTCAAGTCCTACGAGCAGTACTTC
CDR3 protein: CASSPLGQVKSYEQYF

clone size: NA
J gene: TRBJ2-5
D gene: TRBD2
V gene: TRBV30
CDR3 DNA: TGTGCCTGGAGCCCTACTAGCGGGAGAGAGACCCAGTACTTC
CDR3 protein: CAWSPTSGRETQYF

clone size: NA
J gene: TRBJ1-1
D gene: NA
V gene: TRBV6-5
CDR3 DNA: TGTGCCAGCAACGGGAGGAGGAACACTGAAGCTTTCTTT
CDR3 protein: CASNGRRNTEAFF

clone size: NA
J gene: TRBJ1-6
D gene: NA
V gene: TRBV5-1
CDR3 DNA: TGCGCCAGCAGCTTCGTACGGAATTCACCCCTCCACTTT
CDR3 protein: CASSFVRNSPLHF

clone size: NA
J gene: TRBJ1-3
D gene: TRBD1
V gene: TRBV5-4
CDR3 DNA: TGTGCCAGCAGCTTGGAGCAGTGGGGACAGGGACGGGGAAACACCATATATTTT
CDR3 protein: CASSLEQWGQGRGNTIYF

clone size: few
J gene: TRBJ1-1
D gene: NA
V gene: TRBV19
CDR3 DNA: TGTGCCAGTGCACAGGACCGAAGGACTGAAGCTTTCTTT
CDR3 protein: CASAQDRRTEAFF

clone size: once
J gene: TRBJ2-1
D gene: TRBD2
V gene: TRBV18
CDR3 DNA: TGTGCCAGCTCACCTAGCGGGGTTGTCAATGAGCAGTTCTTC
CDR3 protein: CASSPSGVVNEQFF

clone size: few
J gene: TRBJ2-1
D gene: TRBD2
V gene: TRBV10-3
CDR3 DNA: TGTGCCATCAGTGAGTCTGGTCTAGCGGGAAGATACAATGAGCAGTTCTTC
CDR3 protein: CAISESGLAGRYNEQFF

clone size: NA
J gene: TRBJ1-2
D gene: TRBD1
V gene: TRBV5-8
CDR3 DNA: TGTGCCAGCAGCCAGTACCGGGACAGGGCCGACTTC
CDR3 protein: CASSQYRDRADF

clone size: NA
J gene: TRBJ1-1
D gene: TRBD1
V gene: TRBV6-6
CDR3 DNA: TGTGCCAGCAGGCGGGACAGGGGTCCCCACACTGAAGCTTTCTTT
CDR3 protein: CASRRDRGPHTEAFF

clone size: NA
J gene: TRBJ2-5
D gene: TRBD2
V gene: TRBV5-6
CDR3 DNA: TGTGCCAGCAGCGCCGGGACTAGCGGGGTGGAGACCCAGTACTTC
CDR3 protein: CASSAGTSGVETQYF

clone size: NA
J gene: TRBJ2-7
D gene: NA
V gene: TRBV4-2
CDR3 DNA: TGTGCCAGCAGCCAAGTCACAGGAGGGAACTACGAGCAGTACTTC
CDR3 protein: CASSQVTGGNYEQYF

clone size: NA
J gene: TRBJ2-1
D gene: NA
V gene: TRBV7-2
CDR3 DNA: TGTGCCAGCAGCTTAGGAGCTCCCTCCTACAATGAGCAGTTCTTC
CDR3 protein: CASSLGAPSYNEQFF

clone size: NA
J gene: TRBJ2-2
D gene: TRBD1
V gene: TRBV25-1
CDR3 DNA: TGTGCCAGCAGTAAAGGGACAGGGGACACCGGGGAGCTGTTTTTT
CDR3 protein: CASSKGTGDTGELFF

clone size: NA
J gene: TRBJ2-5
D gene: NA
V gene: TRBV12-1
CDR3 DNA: TGTGCCAGCAGCTTTGGTGAGCGGGGGGATCAAGAGACCCAGTACTTC
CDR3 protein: CASSFGERGDQETQYF

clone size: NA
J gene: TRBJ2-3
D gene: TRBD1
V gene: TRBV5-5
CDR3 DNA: TGTGCCAGCAGCATACAGGGGCCCCCTTCCACAGATACGCAGTATTTT
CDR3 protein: CASSIQGPPSTDTQYF

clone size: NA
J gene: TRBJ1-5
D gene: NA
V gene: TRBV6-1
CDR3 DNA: TGTGCCAGCAGGGTGGGCAGGGCGGAACAGCCCCAGCATTTT
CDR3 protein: CASRVGRAEQPQHF

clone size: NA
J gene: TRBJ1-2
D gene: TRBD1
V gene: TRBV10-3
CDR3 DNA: TGTGCCATCAGGGACAGGGGGGACTATGGCTACACCTTC
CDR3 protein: CAIRDRGDYGYTF

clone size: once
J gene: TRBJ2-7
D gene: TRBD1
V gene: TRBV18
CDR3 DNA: TGTGCCAGCTCTCCCCAGGGGGCGTCCGCTTACGAGCAGTACTTC
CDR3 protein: CASSPQGASAYEQYF

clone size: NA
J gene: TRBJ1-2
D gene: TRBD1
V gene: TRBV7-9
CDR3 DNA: TGTGCCAGCAGCTTTGGGGACAGGGGGAGCGGGGGCTACACCTTC
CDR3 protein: CASSFGDRGSGGYTF

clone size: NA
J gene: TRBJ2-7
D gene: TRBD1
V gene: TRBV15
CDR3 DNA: TGTGCCACCAGTCTATTCCCGGGACAGACGATTGCGGCCGAGCAGTACTTC
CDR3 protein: CATSLFPGQTIAAEQYF

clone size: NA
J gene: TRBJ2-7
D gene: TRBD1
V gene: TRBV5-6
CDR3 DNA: TGTGCCAGCAGCGTGGGACAGGTCGAGCAGTACTTC
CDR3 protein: CASSVGQVEQYF

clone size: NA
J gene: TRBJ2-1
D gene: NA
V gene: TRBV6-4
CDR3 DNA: TGTGCCAGCAGTGAGGCCCGGAGAGGGTTAGGGGAGCAGTTCTTC
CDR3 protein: CASSEARRGLGEQFF

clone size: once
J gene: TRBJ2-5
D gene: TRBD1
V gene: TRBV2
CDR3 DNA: TGTGCCAGCAGCAGGGACAGGGGGCATGAGACCCAGTACTTC
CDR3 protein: CASSRDRGHETQYF

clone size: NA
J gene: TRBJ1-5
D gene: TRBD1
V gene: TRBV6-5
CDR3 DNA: TGTACCAGCGCGAACGGACAGGGCACTCAGCCCCAGCATTTT
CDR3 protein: CTSANGQGTQPQHF

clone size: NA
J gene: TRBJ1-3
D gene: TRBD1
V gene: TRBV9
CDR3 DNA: TGTGCCAGCAGCACAACCGCCGGGACAGGGCTCGGAAACACCATATATTTT
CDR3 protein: CASSTTAGTGLGNTIYF

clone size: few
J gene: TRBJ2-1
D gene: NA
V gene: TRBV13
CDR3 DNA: TGTGCCAGCAGCGAATACGGTGAGCAGTTCTTC
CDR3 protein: CASSEYGEQFF

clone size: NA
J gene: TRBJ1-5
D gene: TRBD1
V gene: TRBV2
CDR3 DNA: TGTGCCAGCAGTTGGGACAGCCGGGCTCGGCAGCCCCAGCATTTT
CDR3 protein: CASSWDSRARQPQHF

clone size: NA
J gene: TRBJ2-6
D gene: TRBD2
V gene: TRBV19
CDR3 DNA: TGTGCCAGTAGTCCCTTCATCGGTAGCGGGGTTGACTCTGGGGCCAACGTCCTGACTTTC
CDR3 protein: CASSPFIGSGVDSGANVLTF

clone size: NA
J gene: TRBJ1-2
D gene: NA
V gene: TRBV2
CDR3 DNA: TGTGCCAGCAGTGAAAGCACAGGAGGGACCCGTGGCTACACCTTC
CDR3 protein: CASSESTGGTRGYTF

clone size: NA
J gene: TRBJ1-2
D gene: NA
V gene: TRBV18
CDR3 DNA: TGTGCCAGCTCACCACCGGGGGAGAGGACAGCTGGCTCGGGTGGCTACACCTTC
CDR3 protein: CASSPPGERTAGSGGYTF

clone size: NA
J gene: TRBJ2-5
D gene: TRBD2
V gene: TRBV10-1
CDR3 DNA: TGCGCCAGCAGCCCCACCGGGACTAGCGGGGGAGAGACCCAGTACTTC
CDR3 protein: CASSPTGTSGGETQYF

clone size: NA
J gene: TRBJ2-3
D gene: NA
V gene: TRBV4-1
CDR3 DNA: TGCGCCAGCAGCCAAACGGAGGCCACAGATACGCAGTATTTT
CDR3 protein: CASSQTEATDTQYF

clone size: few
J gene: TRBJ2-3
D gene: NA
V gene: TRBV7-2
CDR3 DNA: TGTGCCAGCAGCTTAGGCTACACAGATACGCAGTATTTT
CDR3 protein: CASSLGYTDTQYF

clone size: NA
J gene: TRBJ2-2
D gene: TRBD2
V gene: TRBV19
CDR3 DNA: TGTGCCAGTAACCCGGGACTAGCGGGAGGAGAAGGCGGGGAGCTGTTTTTT
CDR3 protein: CASNPGLAGGEGGELFF

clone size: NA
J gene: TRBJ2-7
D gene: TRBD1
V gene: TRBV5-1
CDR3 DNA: TGCGCCAGCAGCAGGGGACAGCGCTACGAGCAGTACTTC
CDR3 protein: CASSRGQRYEQYF

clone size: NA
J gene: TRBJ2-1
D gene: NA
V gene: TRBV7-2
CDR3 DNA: TGTGCCAGCAGACCAGGAGGTGGTAATGAGCAGTTCTTC
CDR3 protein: CASRPGGGNEQFF

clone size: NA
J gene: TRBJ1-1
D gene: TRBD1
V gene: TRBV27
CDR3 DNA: TGTGCCAGCAGTTTCTCTTTGGGACAGGGAACGGGAACTGAAGCTTTCTTT
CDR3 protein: CASSFSLGQGTGTEAFF

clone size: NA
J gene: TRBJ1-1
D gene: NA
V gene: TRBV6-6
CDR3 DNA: TGTGCCAGCAGTTCCTACACTGAAGCTTTCTTT
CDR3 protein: CASSSYTEAFF